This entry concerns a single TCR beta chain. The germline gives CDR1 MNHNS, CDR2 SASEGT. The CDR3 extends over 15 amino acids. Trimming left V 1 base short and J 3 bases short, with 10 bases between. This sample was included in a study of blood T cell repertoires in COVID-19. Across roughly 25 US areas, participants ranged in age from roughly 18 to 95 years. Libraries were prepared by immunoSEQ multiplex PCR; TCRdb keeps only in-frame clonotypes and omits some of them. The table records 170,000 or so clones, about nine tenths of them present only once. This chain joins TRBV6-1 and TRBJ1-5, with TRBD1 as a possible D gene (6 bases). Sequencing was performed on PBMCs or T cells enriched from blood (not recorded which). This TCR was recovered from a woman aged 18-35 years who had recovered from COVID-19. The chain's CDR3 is CASSEVSGANQPQHF. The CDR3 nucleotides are TGTGCCAGCAGTGAAGTATCAGGGGCCAATCAGCCCCAGCATTTT.